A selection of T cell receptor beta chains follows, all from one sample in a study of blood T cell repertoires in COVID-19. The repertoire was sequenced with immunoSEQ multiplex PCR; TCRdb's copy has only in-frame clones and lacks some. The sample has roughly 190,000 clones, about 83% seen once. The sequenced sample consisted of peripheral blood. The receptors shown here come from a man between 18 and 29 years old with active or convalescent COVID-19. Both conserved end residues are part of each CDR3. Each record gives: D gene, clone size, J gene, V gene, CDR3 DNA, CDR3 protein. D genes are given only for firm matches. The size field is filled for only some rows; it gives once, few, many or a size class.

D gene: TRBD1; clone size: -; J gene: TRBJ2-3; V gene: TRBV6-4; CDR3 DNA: TGTGCCAGCAGTAGGGGACAGGGGTTGGCTGGGACAGATACGCAGTATTTT; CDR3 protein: CASSRGQGLAGTDTQYF
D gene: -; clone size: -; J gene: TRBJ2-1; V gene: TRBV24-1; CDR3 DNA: TGTGCCACCAGCATCACTTCGCCCTCCTACAATGAGCAGTTCTTC; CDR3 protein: CATSITSPSYNEQFF
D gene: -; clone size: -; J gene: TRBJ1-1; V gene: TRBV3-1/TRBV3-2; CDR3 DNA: TGTGCCAGCAGCCAGGCCAGGGCCACTGAAGCTTTCTTT; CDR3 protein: CASSQARATEAFF
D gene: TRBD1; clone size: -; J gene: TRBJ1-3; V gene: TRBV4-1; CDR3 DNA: TGCGCCAGCAGCCAAGCCGGACAGGGGCTGGGTGGAAACACCATATATTTT; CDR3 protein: CASSQAGQGLGGNTIYF
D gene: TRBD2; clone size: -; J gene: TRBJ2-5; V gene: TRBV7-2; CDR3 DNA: TGTGCCAGCAGCTCGGGGATTAGCGGGGGCGGGGAGACCCAGTACTTC; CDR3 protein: CASSSGISGGGETQYF
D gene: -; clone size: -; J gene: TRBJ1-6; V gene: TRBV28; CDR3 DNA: TGTGCCAGCAGTTCGAATCACATAAAGAATTCACCCCTCCACTTT; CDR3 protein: CASSSNHIKNSPLHF
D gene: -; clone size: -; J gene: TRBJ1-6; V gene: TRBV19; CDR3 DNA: TGTGCCAGTGCGGACAGTTCCAATTCACCCCTCCACTTT; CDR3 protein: CASADSSNSPLHF
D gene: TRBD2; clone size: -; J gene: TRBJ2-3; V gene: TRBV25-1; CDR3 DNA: TGTGCCAGCAGTCTAGCGGGCACAGATACGCAGTATTTT; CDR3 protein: CASSLAGTDTQYF
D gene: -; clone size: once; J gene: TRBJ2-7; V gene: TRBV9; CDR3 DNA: TGTGCCAGCAGCGAGGGACCGGGACACTCCTACGAGCAGTACTTC; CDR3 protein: CASSEGPGHSYEQYF
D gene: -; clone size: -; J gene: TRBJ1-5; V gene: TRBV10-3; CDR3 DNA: TGTGCCATAAGAACAGGGTATTGTCAGCCCCAGCATTTT; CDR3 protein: CAIRTGYCQPQHF
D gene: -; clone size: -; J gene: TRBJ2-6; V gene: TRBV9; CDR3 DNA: TGTGCCAGCAGCGTAGGGAGCTCCGGGGCCAACGTCCTGACTTTC; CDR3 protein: CASSVGSSGANVLTF
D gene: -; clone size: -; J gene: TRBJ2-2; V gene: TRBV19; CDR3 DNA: TGTGCCAGTACCCTACTTGGCAGGGCCGACACCGGGGAGCTGTTTTTT; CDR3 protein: CASTLLGRADTGELFF
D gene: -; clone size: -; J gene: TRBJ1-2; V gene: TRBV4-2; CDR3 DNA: TGTGCCAGCAGCCAAGAAGGCGGCGGCGGGGCCTACTATGGCTACACCTTC; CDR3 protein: CASSQEGGGGAYYGYTF
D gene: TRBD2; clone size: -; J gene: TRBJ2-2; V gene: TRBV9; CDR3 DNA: TGTGCCAGCAGCGTAGCGTTAGCGGGAGGGCCGCGGGGGACCGGGGAGCTGTTTTTT; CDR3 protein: CASSVALAGGPRGTGELFF
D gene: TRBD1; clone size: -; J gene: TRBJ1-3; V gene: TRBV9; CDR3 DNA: TGTGCCAGCAGCGTAGATCTAGGGACAGCCGAAGGAAACACCATATATTTT; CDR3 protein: CASSVDLGTAEGNTIYF
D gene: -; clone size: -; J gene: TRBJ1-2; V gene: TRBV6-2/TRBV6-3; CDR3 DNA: TGTGCCAGCAGTTATACAGGGAACTATGGCTACACCTTC; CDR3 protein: CASSYTGNYGYTF
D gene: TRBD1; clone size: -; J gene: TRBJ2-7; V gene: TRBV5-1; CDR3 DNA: TGCGCCAGCAGCTTGGGACAGGGGGCCTACGAGCAGTACTTC; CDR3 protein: CASSLGQGAYEQYF
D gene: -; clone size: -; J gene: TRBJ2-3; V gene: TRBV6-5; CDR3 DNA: TGTGCCAGCATTTCTAGCGCCCTTGGCACAGATACGCAGTATTTT; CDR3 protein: CASISSALGTDTQYF
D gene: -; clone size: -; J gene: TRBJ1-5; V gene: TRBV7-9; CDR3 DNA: TGTGCCAGCAGCTTAGGGGTAGGGAGTAGGAGCAATCAGCCCCAGCATTTT; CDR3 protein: CASSLGVGSRSNQPQHF
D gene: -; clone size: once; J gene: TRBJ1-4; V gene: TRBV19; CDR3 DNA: TGTGCCAGTAGCTTCCGACAGGTTAATGAAAAACTGTTTTTT; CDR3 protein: CASSFRQVNEKLFF
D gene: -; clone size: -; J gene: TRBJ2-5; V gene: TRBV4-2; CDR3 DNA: TGTGCCAGCAGCCAAGAACGTCTAGATGAGACCCAGTACTTC; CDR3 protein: CASSQERLDETQYF
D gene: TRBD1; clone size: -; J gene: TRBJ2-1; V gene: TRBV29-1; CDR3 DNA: TGCAGCGTTGTCCGGACAGGAGACAATGAGCAGTTCTTC; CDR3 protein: CSVVRTGDNEQFF
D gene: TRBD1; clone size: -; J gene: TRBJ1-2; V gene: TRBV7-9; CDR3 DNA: TGTGCCAGCAGCTTAGAGGGACAGAGCATCTATGGCTACACCTTC; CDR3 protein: CASSLEGQSIYGYTF
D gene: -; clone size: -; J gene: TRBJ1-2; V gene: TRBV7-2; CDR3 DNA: TGTGCCAGCAGCTCAGTGGGGGGAAATGGCTACACCTTC; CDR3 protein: CASSSVGGNGYTF